The rows below give T cell receptor beta chains drawn from one sample of a study of response to subunit inactivated influenza vaccine. TCRdb recomputed calls from the RT-PCR reads with MiXCR, one row per CDR3 protein. The sample contains more than 700,000 distinct CDR3 sequences, about 20% of which appear only once. The sequencing here drew on PBMCs from blood, taken more than 4 days after vaccination. Receptors originate from a man aged 45 to 65 who received an inactivated influenza vaccine. Each CDR3 is given with its conserved first and last residue. A D gene is named only where the DNA matches it firmly. Size is omitted from some rows. Given values are once, few, many or a class for expanded clones.

clone size | J gene | V gene | D gene | CDR3 protein | CDR3 DNA
few | TRBJ1-1 | TRBV15 | - | CATSSGIYTEAFF | TGTGCCACCAGCAGCGGGATATACACTGAAGCTTTCTTT
- | TRBJ2-7 | TRBV20-1 | TRBD2 | CSARELRLAESYEQYF | TGCAGTGCTAGAGAGTTAAGACTAGCGGAATCCTACGAGCAGTACTTC
- | TRBJ2-7 | TRBV3-1 | - | CASSQEQDSGEQYF | TGTGCCAGCAGCCAAGAACAGGACAGCGGCGAGCAGTACTTC
- | TRBJ2-3 | TRBV6-2/TRBV6-3 | - | CASNQAGHTDTQYF | TGTGCCAGCAATCAAGCGGGCCACACAGATACGCAGTATTTT
few | TRBJ2-1 | TRBV4-3 | TRBD2 | CASSHAGVYNEQFF | TGCGCCAGCAGCCATGCGGGAGTTTACAATGAGCAGTTCTTC
- | TRBJ2-7 | TRBV2 | - | CASSEDRTPREQYF | TGTGCCAGCAGTGAAGACAGGACCCCTCGCGAGCAGTACTTC
- | TRBJ2-2 | TRBV7-2 | - | CASAPVGTGELFF | TGTGCCAGCGCCCCAGTGGGGACCGGGGAGCTGTTTTTT
- | TRBJ2-3 | TRBV12-3/TRBV12-4 | TRBD2 | CASRAGTISTDTQYF | TGTGCCAGCAGGGCCGGGACTATAAGCACAGATACGCAGTATTTT
many | TRBJ2-3 | TRBV29-1 | TRBD1 | CSVERTGDKGDTQYF | TGCAGCGTTGAACGAACAGGGGACAAGGGCGATACGCAGTATTTT
few | TRBJ2-7 | TRBV27 | TRBD2 | CASSLASGRTAYEQYF | TGTGCCAGCAGTTTGGCCAGCGGGAGGACTGCCTACGAGCAGTACTTC
- | TRBJ2-7 | TRBV5-1 | - | CASSLDPGERYEQYF | TGCGCCAGCAGCTTGGACCCGGGAGAGCGCTACGAGCAGTACTTC
- | TRBJ2-1 | TRBV6-2/TRBV6-3 | - | CASSPQRDEQFF | TGTGCCAGCAGTCCTCAGCGGGATGAGCAGTTCTTC
many | TRBJ2-1 | TRBV20-1 | TRBD2 | CSASGTSGGAYNEQFF | TGCAGTGCTAGCGGGACTAGCGGGGGGGCCTACAATGAGCAGTTCTTC
- | TRBJ2-5 | TRBV29-1 | - | CSVEDAGPTQYF | TGCAGCGTTGAAGATGCAGGTCCGACCCAGTACTTC
- | TRBJ2-5 | TRBV4-3 | TRBD1 | CASSQDPDREEETQYF | TGCGCCAGCAGCCAAGACCCTGACAGGGAAGAAGAGACCCAGTACTTC
- | TRBJ1-6 | TRBV12-3/TRBV12-4 | - | CASSPDRSPLHF | TGTGCCAGCAGCCCCGACCGTTCACCCCTCCACTTT
few | TRBJ2-3 | TRBV6-1 | - | CASSLLQGADTQYF | TGTGCCAGCAGCCTATTACAGGGCGCAGATACGCAGTATTTT
many | TRBJ2-2 | TRBV4-3 | TRBD1 | CASSHGTGLAGELFF | TGCGCCAGCAGCCACGGGACAGGATTGGCCGGGGAGCTGTTTTTT
- | TRBJ2-7 | TRBV25-1 | - | CASSSSWSGYEQYF | TGTGCCAGCAGCTCGTCCTGGAGTGGCTACGAGCAGTACTTC
few | TRBJ2-3 | TRBV11-2 | TRBD1 | CASSPAGTGPLDFDTQYF | TGTGCCAGCAGCCCGGCCGGGACAGGGCCTCTAGATTTCGATACGCAGTATTTT
- | TRBJ2-3 | TRBV20-1 | - | CSARTMRDTDTQYF | TGCAGTGCTAGAACCATGAGAGACACAGATACGCAGTATTTT
- | TRBJ1-6 | TRBV20-1 | - | CSARGWVRGSPLHF | TGCAGTGCTAGAGGGTGGGTCAGGGGATCACCCCTCCACTTT
- | TRBJ2-2 | TRBV28 | - | CASSLPDFTGELFF | TGTGCCAGCAGTTTACCCGACTTCACCGGGGAGCTGTTTTTT